This T cell receptor beta chain is drawn from a study of cytomegalovirus exposure and HLA in healthy donors. The V end lost 0 bases, the J end lost 2 bases, and 14 bases lay between the germline ends. This CDR3 comprises 16 residues. Germline assignment: CDR1 MNHNY and CDR2 SVGAGI (reference sequence). The primer mix had 60 Vbeta and 13 Jbeta primers. Profiling relied on immunoSEQ multiplex PCR, and the TCRdb table lists in-frame clones only, not all of them. The repertoire holds around 110,000 clones, about 70% seen once, with approximately 9% in the top ten. The clonotype comes from a man between 25 and 39 years old in good health and CMV-seropositive. Sequencing used PBMCs. The chain combines TRBV6-6 with TRBJ2-7, with a tentative D call TRBD2 (5 bases). The CDR3 DNA is TGTGCCAGCAGTTACTCCCCGCGGGCAGTCACCTACGAGCAGTACTTC. This codes for CASSYSPRAVTYEQYF.